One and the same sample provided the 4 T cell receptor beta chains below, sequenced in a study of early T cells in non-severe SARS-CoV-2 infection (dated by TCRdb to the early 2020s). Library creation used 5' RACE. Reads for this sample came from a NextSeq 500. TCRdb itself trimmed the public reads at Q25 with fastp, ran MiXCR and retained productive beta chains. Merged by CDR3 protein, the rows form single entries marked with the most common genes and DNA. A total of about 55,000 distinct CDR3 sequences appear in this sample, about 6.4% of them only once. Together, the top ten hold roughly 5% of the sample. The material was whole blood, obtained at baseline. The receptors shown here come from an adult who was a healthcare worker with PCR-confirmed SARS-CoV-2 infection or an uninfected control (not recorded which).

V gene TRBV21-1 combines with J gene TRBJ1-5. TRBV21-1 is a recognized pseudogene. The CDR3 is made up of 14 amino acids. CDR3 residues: CASSTSDALQPQHF. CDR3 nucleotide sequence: TGTGCCAGCAGCACGTCTGATGCGTTGCAGCCCCAGCATTTT.

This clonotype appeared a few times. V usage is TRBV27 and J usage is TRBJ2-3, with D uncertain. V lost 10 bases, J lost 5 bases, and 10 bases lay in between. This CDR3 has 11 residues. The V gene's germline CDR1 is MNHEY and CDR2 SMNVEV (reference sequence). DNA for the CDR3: TGTGCCACTCGATCGGGAGATACGCAGTATTTT. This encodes CATRSGDTQYF.

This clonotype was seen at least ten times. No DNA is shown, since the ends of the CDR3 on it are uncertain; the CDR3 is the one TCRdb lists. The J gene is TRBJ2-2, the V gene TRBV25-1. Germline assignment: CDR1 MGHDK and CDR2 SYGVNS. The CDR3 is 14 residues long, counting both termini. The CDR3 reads CASRTSGTPGSCFF.

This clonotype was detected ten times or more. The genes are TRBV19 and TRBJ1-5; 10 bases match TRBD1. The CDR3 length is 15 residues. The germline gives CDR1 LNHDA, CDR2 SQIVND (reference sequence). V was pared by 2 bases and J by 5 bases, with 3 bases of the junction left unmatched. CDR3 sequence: CASSIPTGGYQPQHF. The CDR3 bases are TGTGCCAGTAGTATACCGACAGGGGGCTATCAGCCCCAGCATTTT. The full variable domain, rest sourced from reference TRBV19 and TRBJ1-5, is DGGITQSPKYLFRKEGQNVTLSCEQNLNHDAMYWYRQDPGQGLRLIYYSQIVNDFQKGDIAEGYSVSREKKESFPLTVTSAQKNPTAFYLCASSIPTGGYQPQHFGDGTRLSIL.